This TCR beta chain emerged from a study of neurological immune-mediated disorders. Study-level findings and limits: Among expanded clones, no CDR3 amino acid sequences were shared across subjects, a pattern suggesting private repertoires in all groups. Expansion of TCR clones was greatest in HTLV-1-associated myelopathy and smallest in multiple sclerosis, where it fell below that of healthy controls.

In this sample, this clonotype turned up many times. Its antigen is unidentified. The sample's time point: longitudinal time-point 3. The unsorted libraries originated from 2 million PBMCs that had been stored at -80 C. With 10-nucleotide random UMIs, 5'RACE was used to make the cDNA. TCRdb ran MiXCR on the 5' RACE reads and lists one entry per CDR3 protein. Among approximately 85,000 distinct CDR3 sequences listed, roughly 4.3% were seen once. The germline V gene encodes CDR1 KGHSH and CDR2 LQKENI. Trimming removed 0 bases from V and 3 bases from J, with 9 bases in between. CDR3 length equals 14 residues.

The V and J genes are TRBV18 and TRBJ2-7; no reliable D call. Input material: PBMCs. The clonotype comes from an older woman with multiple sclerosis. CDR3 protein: CASSPPSSNYEQYF. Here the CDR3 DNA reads TGTGCCAGCTCACCACCTTCCTCGAACTACGAGCAGTACTTC.